This entry describes one TCR beta chain. This sample was taken from a study of brain T cells in children with intractable seizures. Clones were read by immunoSEQ multiplex PCR, and TCRdb kept only the in-frame ones, dropping some. The sample has 110,000 or so clones, roughly 94% seen once. Germline V CDR1 and CDR2: LGHNA, YNFKEQ. The ends were cut back, 4 bases at V and 5 bases at J, with 15 bases in the middle. This CDR3 is 14 amino acids long. The gene calls are TRBV4-2 and TRBJ2-7; perhaps TRBD1 as D (6 bases). The sequence was collected from a boy in the first two years of life with hemimegalencephaly and intractable seizures. The material sequenced was peripheral blood, taken at surgery. DNA of the CDR3: TGTGCCAGCAGCCTACAGGGATTTCCCGACGAGCAGTACTTC. Translating it yields CASSLQGFPDEQYF.